Described below is a single TCR beta chain sequence and its context. Profiling relied on immunoSEQ multiplex PCR, and the TCRdb table lists in-frame clones only, not all of them. The repertoire holds under 500,000 clones, 70% to 90% seen once, with over 1.5% in the top ten. The study recruited people aged 18 to 89 years across approximately 25 US areas. Self-reported history from a screening survey and questionnaire set each donor's cohort. This CDR3 is 14 amino acids long. The V end was cut by 3 bases, the J end by 2 bases, with 5 bases between. The data were obtained in a study of blood T cell repertoires in COVID-19. Study-level background: Collection of acute and convalescent COVID-19 samples took place in the United States, Italy and Spain. Nucleic acid was either cDNA or gDNA, and it came from T cells, B-cell-depleted T cells, or PBMCs.

The clonotype originates from a woman aged 18-35 years with acute COVID-19. The sequenced sample consisted of PBMCs or T cells enriched from blood (not recorded which). The J gene is TRBJ2-6, the V gene TRBV23-1, with D uncertain. TRBV23-1 is an ORF, with its function uncertain. The CDR3 loop reads CASSQKPGANVLTF. CDR3 nucleotide sequence: TGCGCCAGCAGTCAGAAGCCTGGGGCCAACGTCCTGACTTTC.